This passage covers 7 T cell receptor beta chains from one sample sequenced in a study of T-cell reconstitution after alpha-beta-depleted transplantation in children listed by TCRdb under 2016. The library was produced with PCR. Sequencing instrument: Illumina HiSeq 2500. TCR libraries were prepared with molecular barcoding, using unique molecular identifiers to normalize TCRbeta repertoire quantification. The public reads were run again by TCRdb, first through fastp at Q25 and then through MiXCR, and only productive beta chains were kept. Entries are consolidated by CDR3 protein sequence, retaining the most common genes and DNA. Recorded for this sample are about 400,000 distinct CDR3 sequences; roughly 21% of them occurred a single time. The ten largest clones take up around 4% of the sample. Sequencing used PBMCs from the stem cell graft donor, obtained from the stem cell graft. The receptors shown here come from a human donor who donated a stem cell graft to a child with acute myeloid leukemia.

The table lists this clonotype with many counts. V is TRBV29-1 and J is TRBJ2-1, with 7 bases lining up with TRBD2. The V gene's germline CDR1 is SQVTM and CDR2 ANQGSEA. The V segment lost 4 bases and the J segment 8 bases; nucleotides outside the gene matches: 11. CDR3 length: 14 amino acids. The CDR3 DNA is TGCAGCGTTGGCGCCGCGGGAGATTCGGATGAGCAGTTCTTC. Translation gives CSVGAAGDSDEQFF.

This clonotype showed up many times. The chain employs TRBV6-1 and TRBJ2-2; 11 bases map to TRBD2. J lost 1 base, V lost 5 bases, and 3 bases had no gene match. Germline V CDR1 and CDR2: MNHNS, SASEGT. This CDR3 spans 16 amino acids. CDR3 in DNA: TGTGCCAGCAGTAAAACTAGCGGGAGGAACACCGGGGAGCTGTTTTTT. Protein: CASSKTSGRNTGELFF.

This chain connects TRBV10-3 to TRBJ2-7, with 14 bases fitting TRBD2. Germline values: CDR1 ENHRY, CDR2 SYGVKD. This CDR3 is built from 14 residues. J lost 4 bases, V lost 6 bases, and 2 bases had no gene match. The CDR3 DNA sequence: TGTGCCATCAGCGGACTAGCGGGAGGATACGAGCAGTACTTC. It encodes CAISGLAGGYEQYF.

This chain connects TRBV24-1 to TRBJ2-5, with unresolved D. Trimming removed 1 base at V and 4 bases at J, with 12 bases between. Per germline, CDR1 KGHDR and CDR2 SFDVKD. The length of the CDR3 is 15 residues. The CDR3 here is CATSDFVGSRETQYF. The CDR3 DNA sequence: TGTGCCACCAGTGATTTCGTAGGATCCCGAGAGACCCAGTACTTC.

This clonotype was recorded a few times. CDR3 amino acids: CASSVADRPYYGYTF. In DNA form, the CDR3 reads TGTGCCAGCAGCGTCGCCGACAGACCCTACTATGGCTACACCTTC. The V and J genes are TRBV9 and TRBJ1-2; D perhaps matches TRBD1 (5 bases). The V and J ends lost 2 bases and 3 bases respectively, with 14 bases between them. The V gene's germline CDR1 is SGDLS and CDR2 YYNGEE. The CDR3 covers 15 residues.

This chain joins TRBV7-9 and TRBJ2-7; D is uncertain. The CDR3 is made up of 15 amino acids. Trimming pared 5 bases from V and 3 bases from J, leaving 17 bases between. From germline, CDR1 is SEHNR and CDR2 FQNEAQ (reference sequence). DNA for the CDR3: TGTGCCAGCAGCCAGACACGGAATACAAACTACGAGCAGTACTTC. The encoded protein is CASSQTRNTNYEQYF.

In its sample, this clonotype was seen a few times. The genes are TRBV20-1 and TRBJ2-7, with 9 bases identical to TRBD1. CDR1 and CDR2 (germline): DFQATT, SNEGSKA (reference sequence). This CDR3 spans 16 amino acids. The V segment lost 2 bases and the J segment 3 bases; nucleotides outside the gene matches: 11. In nucleotides, the CDR3 is TGCAGTGCTAGACCCGCGGGACAGGGTTCCTTCTACGAGCAGTACTTC. It codes for CSARPAGQGSFYEQYF.